Below, one T cell receptor (beta chain) is given with its context. PCR was performed using 60 Vbeta and 13 Jbeta primers. Using immunoSEQ multiplex PCR, the repertoire was profiled, and TCRdb retains in-frame clones only, with some absent. The sample yields under 200,000 clones, 80% seen once. This record comes from a study of cytomegalovirus exposure and HLA in healthy donors. The CDR3 sequence is 15 residues long. In germline, CDR1 is SGHRS, CDR2 YFSETQ. Trimming removed 0 bases at V and 5 bases at J, with 14 bases between. What was sequenced was PBMCs. The sequence was collected from a middle-aged man in good health and CMV-seropositive. V usage is TRBV5-1 and J usage is TRBJ1-1; maybe TRBD1 (6 bases). CDR3 bases: TGCGCCAGCAGCTTGGCCCAGGGGTCCTTTACTGAAGCTTTCTTT. Encoded protein: CASSLAQGSFTEAFF. The full variable domain, rest sourced from reference TRBV5-1 and TRBJ1-1, is KAGVTQTPRYLIKTRGQQVTLSCSPISGHRSVSWYQQTPGQGLQFLFEYFSETQRNKGNFPGRFSGRQFSNSRSEMNVSTLELGDSALYLCASSLAQGSFTEAFFGQGTRLTVV.